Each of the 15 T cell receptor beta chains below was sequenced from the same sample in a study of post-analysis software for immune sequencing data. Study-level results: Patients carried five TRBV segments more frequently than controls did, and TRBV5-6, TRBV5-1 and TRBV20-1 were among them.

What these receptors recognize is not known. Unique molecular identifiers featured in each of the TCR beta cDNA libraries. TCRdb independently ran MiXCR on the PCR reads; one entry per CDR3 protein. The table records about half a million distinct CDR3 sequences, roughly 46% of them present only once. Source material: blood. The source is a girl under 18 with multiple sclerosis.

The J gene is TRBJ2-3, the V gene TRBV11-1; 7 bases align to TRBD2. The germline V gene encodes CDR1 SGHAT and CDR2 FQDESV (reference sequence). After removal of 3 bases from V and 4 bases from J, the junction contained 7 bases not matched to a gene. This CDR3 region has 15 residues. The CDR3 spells CASSFSSGFADTQYF. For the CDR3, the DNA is TGTGCCAGCAGCTTTAGTAGCGGGTTTGCAGATACGCAGTATTTT.

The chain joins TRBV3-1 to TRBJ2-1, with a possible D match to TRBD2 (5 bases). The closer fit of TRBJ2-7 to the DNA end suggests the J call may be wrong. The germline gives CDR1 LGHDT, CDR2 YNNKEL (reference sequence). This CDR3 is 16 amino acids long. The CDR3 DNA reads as TGTGCCAGCAGCCAATGGTTCGGACTGGCCAACAATGAGCAGTACTTC. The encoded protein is CASSQWFGLANNEQYF.

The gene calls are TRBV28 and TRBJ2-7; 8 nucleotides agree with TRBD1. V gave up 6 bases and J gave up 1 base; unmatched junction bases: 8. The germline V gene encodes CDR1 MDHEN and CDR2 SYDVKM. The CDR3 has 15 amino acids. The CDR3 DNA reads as TGTGCCAGCAGCCTCGGACAGGGAATGTCCTACGAGCAGTACTTC. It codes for CASSLGQGMSYEQYF.

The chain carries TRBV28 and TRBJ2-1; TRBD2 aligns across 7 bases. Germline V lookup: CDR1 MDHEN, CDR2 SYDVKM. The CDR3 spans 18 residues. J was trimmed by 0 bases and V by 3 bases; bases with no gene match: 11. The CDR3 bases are TGTGCCAGCAGTTTTTTTGGGGGAGGGGTTAACTCCTACAATGAGCAGTTCTTC. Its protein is CASSFFGGGVNSYNEQFF.

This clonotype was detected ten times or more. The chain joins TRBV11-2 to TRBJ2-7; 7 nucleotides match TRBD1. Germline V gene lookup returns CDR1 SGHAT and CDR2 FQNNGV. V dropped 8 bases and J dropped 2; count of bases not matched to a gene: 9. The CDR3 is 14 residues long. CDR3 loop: CASGRGQLTYEQYF. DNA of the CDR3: TGTGCCAGCGGCCGGGGACAGTTAACCTACGAGCAGTACTTC.

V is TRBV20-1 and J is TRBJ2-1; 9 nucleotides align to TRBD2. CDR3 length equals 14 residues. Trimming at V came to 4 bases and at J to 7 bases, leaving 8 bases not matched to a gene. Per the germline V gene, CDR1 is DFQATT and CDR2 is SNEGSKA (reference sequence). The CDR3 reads CSANSGSVRNEQFF. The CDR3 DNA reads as TGCAGTGCTAATAGCGGGAGTGTCCGAAATGAGCAGTTCTTC.

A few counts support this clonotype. The CDR3 DNA is TGCAGCGCGGACGCCGTTGGGGGCGAGCAGTACTTC. Protein: CSADAVGGEQYF. The V call is TRBV29-1, the J call TRBJ2-7, with D perhaps assigned TRBD1 or TRBD2 (5 bases each). V lost 7 bases to trimming and J lost 6 bases, with 16 bases between them. The CDR3 consists of 12 residues. The germline CDR1 and CDR2 sequences are SQVTM and ANQGSEA.

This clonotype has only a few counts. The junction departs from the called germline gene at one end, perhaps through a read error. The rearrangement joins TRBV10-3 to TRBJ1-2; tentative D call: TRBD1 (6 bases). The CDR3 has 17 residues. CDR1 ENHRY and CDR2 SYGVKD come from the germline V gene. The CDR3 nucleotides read TGTGCCATCAGTGATTGGGGGCCGGCAGACCCTAATTATGGCTACACCTTC. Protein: CAISDWGPADPNYGYTF.

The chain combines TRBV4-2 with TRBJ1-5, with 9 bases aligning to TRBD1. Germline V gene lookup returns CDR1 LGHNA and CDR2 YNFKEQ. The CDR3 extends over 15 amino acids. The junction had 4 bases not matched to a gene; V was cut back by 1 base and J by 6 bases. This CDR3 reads CASSQGDRGIQPQHF. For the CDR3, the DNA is TGTGCCAGCAGCCAAGGAGACAGGGGGATTCAGCCCCAGCATTTT.

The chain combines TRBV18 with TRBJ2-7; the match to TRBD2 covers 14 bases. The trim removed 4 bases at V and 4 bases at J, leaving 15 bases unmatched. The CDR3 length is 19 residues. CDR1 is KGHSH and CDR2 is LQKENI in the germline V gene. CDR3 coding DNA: TGTGCCAGCTCACGCCTGATTGAGGGGACTAGCGGGAGCGGGTACGAGCAGTACTTC. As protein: CASSRLIEGTSGSGYEQYF.

DNA for the CDR3: TGTGCCAGCAGAAAAACTAGCGGTCCTTCCTACGAGCAGTACTTC. Translation: CASRKTSGPSYEQYF. The chain recombines TRBV27 with TRBJ2-7; TRBD2 matches 8 bases. The CDR3 runs to 15 residues. After removal of 6 bases from V and 1 base from J, the junction contained 8 bases not matched to a gene. Germline V gives CDR1 MNHEY, CDR2 SMNVEV (reference sequence).

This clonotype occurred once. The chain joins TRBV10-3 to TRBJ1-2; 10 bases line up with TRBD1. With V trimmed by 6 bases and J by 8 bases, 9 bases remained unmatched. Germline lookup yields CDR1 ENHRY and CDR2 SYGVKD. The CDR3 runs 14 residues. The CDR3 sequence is CAISDGTGEKGYTF. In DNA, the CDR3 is TGTGCCATCAGCGACGGGACAGGGGAGAAGGGCTACACCTTC.

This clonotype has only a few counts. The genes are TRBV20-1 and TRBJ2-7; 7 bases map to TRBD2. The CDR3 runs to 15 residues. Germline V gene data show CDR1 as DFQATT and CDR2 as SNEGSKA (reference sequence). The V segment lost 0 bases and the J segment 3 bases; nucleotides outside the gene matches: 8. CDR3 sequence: CSARDALANHYEQYF. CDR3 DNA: TGCAGTGCTAGAGATGCACTAGCGAACCACTACGAGCAGTACTTC.

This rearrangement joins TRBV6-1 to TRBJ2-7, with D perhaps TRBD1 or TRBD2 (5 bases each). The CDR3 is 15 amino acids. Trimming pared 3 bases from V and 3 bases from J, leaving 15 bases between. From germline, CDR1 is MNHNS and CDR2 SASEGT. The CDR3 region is CASSEGAREIYEQYF. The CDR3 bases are TGTGCCAGCAGTGAGGGCGCCAGGGAGATCTACGAGCAGTACTTC.

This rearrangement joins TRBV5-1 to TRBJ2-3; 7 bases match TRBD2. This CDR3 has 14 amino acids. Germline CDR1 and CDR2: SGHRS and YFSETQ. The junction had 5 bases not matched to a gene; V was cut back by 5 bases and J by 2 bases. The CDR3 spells CASSERDTTDTQYF. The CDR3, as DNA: TGCGCCAGCAGTGAGCGGGATACCACAGATACGCAGTATTTT.